Listed below are T cell receptor beta chains from one sample, sequenced in a study of blood T cell repertoires in COVID-19. The table came from immunoSEQ multiplex PCR; TCRdb's copy has only in-frame clones and leaves some out. The table has more than 100,000 clones, 84% seen once. What was sequenced was PBMCs or T cells enriched from blood (not recorded which). These receptors originate from a woman aged 25-40 years who had recovered from COVID-19. The CDR3 runs from the conserved cysteine through the conserved F or W. Each record gives: CDR3 protein, V gene, J gene, D gene. A D gene is named only where the DNA matches it firmly.

CDR3aa: CASSQDRDSGYTGELFF
v_gene: TRBV4-3
j_gene: TRBJ2-2
d_gene: .

CDR3aa: CASSSLLRLSYNEQFF
v_gene: TRBV7-2
j_gene: TRBJ2-1
d_gene: .

CDR3aa: CASSQDRGGHSYEQYF
v_gene: TRBV4-3
j_gene: TRBJ2-7
d_gene: TRBD1

CDR3aa: CASSGGEPYNEQFF
v_gene: TRBV9
j_gene: TRBJ2-1
d_gene: .

CDR3aa: CASSLSPRQGNTEAFF
v_gene: TRBV27
j_gene: TRBJ1-1
d_gene: .

CDR3aa: CASTPGQSVYGYTF
v_gene: TRBV28
j_gene: TRBJ1-2
d_gene: .

CDR3aa: CASSLEGKLAGGSFYEQYF
v_gene: TRBV5-1
j_gene: TRBJ2-7
d_gene: TRBD2

CDR3aa: CASKYIPSYNSPLHF
v_gene: TRBV19
j_gene: TRBJ1-6
d_gene: .

CDR3aa: CASSQSITYEQYF
v_gene: TRBV16
j_gene: TRBJ2-7
d_gene: .

CDR3aa: CASSPGQYYGYTF
v_gene: TRBV28
j_gene: TRBJ1-2
d_gene: .

CDR3aa: CASSPGGGYEQYF
v_gene: TRBV2
j_gene: TRBJ2-7
d_gene: TRBD2

CDR3aa: CASSLGGTSTDTQYF
v_gene: TRBV28
j_gene: TRBJ2-3
d_gene: .

CDR3aa: CARSIAGTDFDNEQFF
v_gene: TRBV5-3
j_gene: TRBJ2-1
d_gene: TRBD1

CDR3aa: CACSLGGGLAANSTDTQYF
v_gene: TRBV7-2
j_gene: TRBJ2-3
d_gene: TRBD2

CDR3aa: CASSSGYTDTQYF
v_gene: TRBV5-1
j_gene: TRBJ2-3
d_gene: .

CDR3aa: CASSEAFNQPQHF
v_gene: TRBV6-1
j_gene: TRBJ1-5
d_gene: .

CDR3aa: CASSLRTGTDTQYF
v_gene: TRBV5-1
j_gene: TRBJ2-3
d_gene: TRBD1

CDR3aa: CATSDFNSRGETQYF
v_gene: TRBV24-1
j_gene: TRBJ2-5
d_gene: .

CDR3aa: CASSQGTGWNTGELFF
v_gene: TRBV7-7
j_gene: TRBJ2-2
d_gene: TRBD1

CDR3aa: CASNTNRMGSQHF
v_gene: TRBV12-3/TRBV12-4
j_gene: TRBJ1-5
d_gene: .

CDR3aa: CASSLIGGASGNNEQFF
v_gene: TRBV7-3
j_gene: TRBJ2-1
d_gene: .

CDR3aa: CAISSPGTSGRHEQFF
v_gene: TRBV10-3
j_gene: TRBJ2-1
d_gene: TRBD2

CDR3aa: CASSLASANYGYTF
v_gene: TRBV7-9
j_gene: TRBJ1-2
d_gene: .

CDR3aa: CASSPGQAGSSYEQYF
v_gene: TRBV18
j_gene: TRBJ2-7
d_gene: TRBD2

CDR3aa: CASSSETSGRNIQYF
v_gene: TRBV5-4
j_gene: TRBJ2-4
d_gene: TRBD2

CDR3aa: CASSPRLGGNEQFF
v_gene: TRBV18
j_gene: TRBJ2-1
d_gene: .

CDR3aa: CASSSHRNQPQHF
v_gene: TRBV27
j_gene: TRBJ1-5
d_gene: .

CDR3aa: CATSDRNRGDTEAFF
v_gene: TRBV24-1
j_gene: TRBJ1-1
d_gene: TRBD1

CDR3aa: CASSLAGGLAETQYF
v_gene: TRBV7-2
j_gene: TRBJ2-5
d_gene: TRBD2

CDR3aa: CASSSRVASYNEQFF
v_gene: TRBV7-9
j_gene: TRBJ2-1
d_gene: .

CDR3aa: CASSPNLYKDTQYF
v_gene: TRBV5-6
j_gene: TRBJ2-3
d_gene: .

CDR3aa: CSVALGGPTDTQYF
v_gene: TRBV29-1
j_gene: TRBJ2-3
d_gene: TRBD1

CDR3aa: CASSLSAQGQTRLVF
v_gene: TRBV7-3
j_gene: TRBJ2-1
d_gene: .

CDR3aa: CASRDRVQETQYF
v_gene: TRBV10-3
j_gene: TRBJ2-5
d_gene: TRBD1

CDR3aa: CASSMRLQETQYF
v_gene: TRBV19
j_gene: TRBJ2-5
d_gene: .

CDR3aa: CASTLQESGNQPQHF
v_gene: TRBV19
j_gene: TRBJ1-5
d_gene: .

CDR3aa: CASRPRRGPSSYEQYF
v_gene: TRBV7-9
j_gene: TRBJ2-7
d_gene: TRBD1

CDR3aa: CASSLDRGGAEAFF
v_gene: TRBV11-2
j_gene: TRBJ1-1
d_gene: .

CDR3aa: CASSSEGWNNSPLHF
v_gene: TRBV7-9
j_gene: TRBJ1-6
d_gene: .

CDR3aa: CAISFGGNTDTQYF
v_gene: TRBV10-3
j_gene: TRBJ2-3
d_gene: .

CDR3aa: CASNPRGPSGSYPYNEQFF
v_gene: TRBV19
j_gene: TRBJ2-1
d_gene: TRBD2

CDR3aa: CASSWTSGSVSYEQYF
v_gene: TRBV19
j_gene: TRBJ2-7
d_gene: TRBD2

CDR3aa: CASSSRTSGSLRQYF
v_gene: TRBV6-5
j_gene: TRBJ2-7
d_gene: TRBD2

CDR3aa: CASSPRGQAYNEQFF
v_gene: TRBV18
j_gene: TRBJ2-1
d_gene: TRBD1

CDR3aa: CASSSGLAGGFKNIQYF
v_gene: TRBV5-4
j_gene: TRBJ2-4
d_gene: TRBD2

CDR3aa: CASSRSMSSYNEQFF
v_gene: TRBV4-1
j_gene: TRBJ2-1
d_gene: .

CDR3aa: CATSDRQVNQPQHF
v_gene: TRBV24-1
j_gene: TRBJ1-5
d_gene: .

CDR3aa: CASSHSSSGGLYSNQPQHF
v_gene: TRBV7-9
j_gene: TRBJ1-5
d_gene: .

CDR3aa: CASSLERGYEQYF
v_gene: TRBV11-2
j_gene: TRBJ2-7
d_gene: .

CDR3aa: CSASTLAGGETQYF
v_gene: TRBV20-1
j_gene: TRBJ2-5
d_gene: TRBD2

CDR3aa: CASSQGQGLSYGYTF
v_gene: TRBV4-1
j_gene: TRBJ1-2
d_gene: TRBD1

CDR3aa: CASSLSRVRAFF
v_gene: TRBV28
j_gene: TRBJ1-1
d_gene: .